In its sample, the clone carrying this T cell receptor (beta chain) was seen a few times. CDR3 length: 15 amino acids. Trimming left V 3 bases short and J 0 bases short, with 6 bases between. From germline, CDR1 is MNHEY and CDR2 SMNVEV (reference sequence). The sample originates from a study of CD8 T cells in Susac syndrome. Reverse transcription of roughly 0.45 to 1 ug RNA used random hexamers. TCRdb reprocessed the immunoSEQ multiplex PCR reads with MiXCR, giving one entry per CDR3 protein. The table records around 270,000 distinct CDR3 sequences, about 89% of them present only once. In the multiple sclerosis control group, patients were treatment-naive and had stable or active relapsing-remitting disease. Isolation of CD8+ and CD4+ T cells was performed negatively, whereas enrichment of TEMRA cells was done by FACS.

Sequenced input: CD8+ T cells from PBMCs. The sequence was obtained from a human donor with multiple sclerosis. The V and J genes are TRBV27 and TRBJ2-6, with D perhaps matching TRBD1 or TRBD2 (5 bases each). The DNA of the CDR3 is TGTGCCAGCAGTTTGGGGGTCTCTGGGGCCAACGTCCTGACTTTC. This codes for CASSLGVSGANVLTF.